The present TCR beta chain was sequenced within a study of regulatory dendritic cells for organ transplantation (TCRdb year 2017). Concerning the study at large: Before and after allostimulation with regulatory or mature dendritic cells, TCRbeta repertoires were sequenced from sorted naive and memory CD4+ and CD8+ T cells. General conclusions and limits of the study: Of the resting subsets, memory CD8+ T cells had the largest number of alloreactive TCR clonotypes. Naive CD4+ and CD8+ T cells showed highly diverse repertoires, whereas memory cells were less diverse and memory CD8+ cells were the most oligoclonal. Only a couple of subjects were sequenced, and considerable between-individual heterogeneity in the alloreactive memory CD8+ T cell pool was noted by the authors. In both subjects, allostimulation led to expansion of memory CD8+ clones, though the expansion induced by regulatory dendritic cells appeared to be more limited than that induced by mature dendritic cells.

From cysteine to phenylalanine, the CDR3 is 15 amino acids long. Only CDR3 DNA is held: 45 bases, read in frame from base 1. The CDR1 and CDR2 encoded by the germline V gene are SGHDT and YYEEEE. The germline V and J ends show losses of 4 bases and 3 bases respectively, and no gene match explains 8 bases of the junction. With regard to this clone: This clone's antigen is unknown. One base away there is no much larger clone; base qualities are not given.

A multiplexed two-step PCR with Vbeta-specific forward primers and Jbeta-specific reverse primers was used to amplify the TCRbeta CDR3 regions. Through the immunoSEQ service, the TCRbeta libraries were run on an Illumina instrument for sequencing. The original pipeline was this. IMGT annotation was used to assign V, D and J genes, and synthetic CDR3 analogues were used to correct counts for multiplex PCR bias. The immunoSEQ Analyzer calculated repertoire clonality as one minus the normalized Shannon entropy. Clonal expansion was defined using Fisher's exact test with Benjamini-Hochberg false discovery rate control and a two-tailed threshold of P<0.01. Entries here come from immuneACCESS through TCRdb and include only in-frame sequences with V and J called. Some clones fail to appear in such tables; in the studies checked, an unresolved V gene covers under half of the shortfall, and the cause of the remainder is unknown. V, J and clone size are those of that table, while D and trimming were read from the DNA. Present in this sample are nearly 30,000 clones, nearly 80% of which were seen just once. 2% to 2.5% of the sample lies in the top ten.

FACS was used to sort CD4+ or CD8+ cells into naive T cells (CD45RA+) and memory T cells (CD45RO+). The T cells used for TCR sequencing were obtained from two healthy control subjects. Unstimulated sorted T cell subsets were used as baseline controls for the mixed lymphocyte reactions. The Qiagen DNeasy Blood & Tissue Kit was used for extraction of genomic DNA. This receptor chain uses TRBV5-6 and TRBJ2-5; the junction holds 8 bases that match TRBD2. This TCR came from a human donor in good health. The sample comprised memory CD4+ T cells from blood. The cell subset or site tag for this specimen amounts to: CD45RO+ memory T cells. At the DNA level, the sequence is TGTGCCAGCAGCCAAACAGCGGGGGCCAAAGAGACCCAGTACTTC. This translates into CASSQTAGAKETQYF.